This passage covers 8 T cell receptor beta chains from one sample sequenced in a study of beta chain features in type 1 diabetes. The authors reverse transcribed all of the isolated RNA, so sequencing captured expressed TCRB transcripts. TCRdb's copy holds only in-frame clones and misses some; the assay was immunoSEQ multiplex PCR. The sample holds 400,000 to 450,000 clones; approximately 15% are singletons and the top ten take 0.03% to 0.04%. What was sequenced was naive CD4+ T cells from blood. Receptor source: a man under 40 in good health.

This chain connects TRBV7-2 to TRBJ2-3, with D maybe TRBD1 (5 bases). Germline lookup yields CDR1 SGHTA and CDR2 FQGNSA. CDR3 length equals 14 residues. V lost 5 bases and J lost 0, with 9 bases in between. The chain's CDR3 is CASSRTRSTDTQYF. The CDR3 DNA sequence: TGTGCCAGCAGCCGGACAAGAAGCACAGATACGCAGTATTTT.

The CDR3 region is CAIKSTGVDNEQFF. The CDR3 DNA reads as TGTGCCATCAAATCCACAGGGGTCGACAATGAGCAGTTCTTC. This sequence joins TRBV10-3 and TRBJ2-1; TRBD1 agrees at 7 bases. This CDR3 contains 14 residues. V lost 7 bases and J lost 5; bases outside the gene matches: 8. Germline V gene lookup returns CDR1 ENHRY and CDR2 SYGVKD.

This clone was recorded a few times. This chain uses TRBV5-4 with TRBJ1-2, with 7 bases aligning to TRBD1. The junction had 23 bases not matched to a gene; V was cut back by 7 bases and J by 8 bases. This CDR3 contains 17 residues. The germline gives CDR1 SGHNT, CDR2 YYREEE (reference sequence). CDR3 loop: CASGERQGGPYFSGYTF. CDR3 nucleotide sequence: TGTGCCAGCGGGGAGAGACAGGGAGGTCCCTATTTTTCGGGCTACACCTTC.

This chain links TRBV15 with TRBJ1-3; 7 nucleotides line up with TRBD1. CDR3 length: 16 amino acids. Germline trimming cut 5 bases from V and 7 bases from J; bases unmatched to any gene: 14. Germline V gene lookup returns CDR1 LNHNV and CDR2 YYDKDF (reference sequence). CDR3: CATSGPVAGGRNTIYF. CDR3 nucleotide sequence: TGTGCCACCAGCGGCCCCGTGGCAGGGGGGAGGAACACCATATATTTT. Together with reference TRBV15 and TRBJ1-3, the CDR3 gives the full variable domain: DAMVIQNPRYQVTQFGKPVTLSCSQTLNHNVMYWYQQKSSQAPKLLFHYYDKDFNNEADTPDNFQSRRPNTSFCFLDIRSPGLGDTAMYLCATSGPVAGGRNTIYFGEGSWLTVV.

DNA of the CDR3: TGTGCCAGAGGGGGACTAGAAGCCGACAGCTCCTACAATGAGCAGTTCTTC. Amino acids: CARGGLEADSSYNEQFF. The V gene is TRBV30, the J gene TRBJ2-1, with TRBD2 matching over 8 bases. This CDR3 region has 17 residues. Germline V gives CDR1 GTSNPN, CDR2 SVGIG (reference sequence). The V and J ends lost 8 bases and 0 bases, in that order; junction bases with no gene match: 15.

This chain uses TRBV2 with TRBJ2-7; TRBD1 matches at 7 bases. The CDR3 sequence is 14 residues long. With 6 bases clipped from V and 0 bases from J, the junction kept 5 bases outside the gene matches. CDR1 SNHLY and CDR2 FYNNEI come from the germline V gene. CDR3 DNA sequence: TGTGCCAGCAGGTTCAGGGGGAGCTCCTACGAGCAGTACTTC. This translates into CASRFRGSSYEQYF.

The chain combines TRBV19 with TRBJ1-5; tentative D call: TRBD1 (6 bases). The germline gives CDR1 LNHDA, CDR2 SQIVND (reference sequence). The CDR3 covers 15 residues. V dropped 1 base and J dropped 6 bases, with 13 bases sitting between them. The CDR3: CASSIVSQGSQPQHF. The CDR3 nucleotides are TGTGCCAGTAGTATAGTATCACAGGGTAGTCAGCCCCAGCATTTT.

The genes are TRBV4-1 and TRBJ1-5; D remains ambiguous. Germline V CDR1 and CDR2: MGHRA, YSYEKL. V lost 1 base and J lost 4, with 5 bases in between. CDR3 length: 13 amino acids. CDR3: CASSQGRNQPQHF. DNA for the CDR3: TGCGCCAGCAGCCAAGGACGGAATCAGCCCCAGCATTTT.